This T cell receptor beta chain was identified in a study of T cells in Graves' hyperthyroidism and ophthalmopathy. Study overall: Blood was drawn when the patient was first diagnosed and still untreated.

This clonotype was counted ten times or more. There were TCR beta CDR3 regions amplified from RNA transcripts. RT-PCR in the first round (using the HTBI primer set) targeted the TCR CDR3. TCRdb independently ran MiXCR on the multiplex PCR reads; one entry per CDR3 protein. The repertoire holds around 520,000 distinct CDR3 sequences, 14% seen once, with approximately 15% in the top ten. The germline V gene has CDR1 SGHAT and CDR2 FQNNGV. The CDR3 runs 16 residues. V was cut by 1 base and J by 4 bases, with 13 bases left in between. Clinical symptoms, serum thyroxine and TRAb, thyroid ultrasound and orbital computed tomography together formed the diagnostic basis. A roughly 10 ml volume of fresh peripheral blood provided the PBMCs.

This sequence joins TRBV11-2 and TRBJ2-2, with D tentatively TRBD1 (7 bases). Sequencing input: blood. The source is a woman between 35 and 50 years old with Graves' hyperthyroidism. CDR3 in DNA: TGTGCCAGCAGCTTAGGATACAGGGGAGGCACCGGGGAGCTGTTTTTT. This gives the protein CASSLGYRGGTGELFF.